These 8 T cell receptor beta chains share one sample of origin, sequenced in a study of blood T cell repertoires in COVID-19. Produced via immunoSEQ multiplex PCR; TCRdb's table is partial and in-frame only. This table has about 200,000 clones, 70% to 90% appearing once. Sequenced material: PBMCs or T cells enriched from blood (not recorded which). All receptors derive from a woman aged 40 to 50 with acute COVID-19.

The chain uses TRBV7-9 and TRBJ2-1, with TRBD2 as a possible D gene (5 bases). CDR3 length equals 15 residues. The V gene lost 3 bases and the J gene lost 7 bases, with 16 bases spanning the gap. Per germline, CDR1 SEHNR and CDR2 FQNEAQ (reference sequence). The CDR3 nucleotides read TGTGCCAGCAGCTTGGTAGGCCTAGCAGAGAATGAGCAGTTCTTC. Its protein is CASSLVGLAENEQFF.

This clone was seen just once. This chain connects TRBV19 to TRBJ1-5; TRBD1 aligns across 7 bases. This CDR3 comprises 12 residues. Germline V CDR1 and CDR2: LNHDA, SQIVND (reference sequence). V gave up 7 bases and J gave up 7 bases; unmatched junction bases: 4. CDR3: CASTQGVQPQHF. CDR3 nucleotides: TGTGCCAGTACCCAGGGGGTCCAGCCCCAGCATTTT.

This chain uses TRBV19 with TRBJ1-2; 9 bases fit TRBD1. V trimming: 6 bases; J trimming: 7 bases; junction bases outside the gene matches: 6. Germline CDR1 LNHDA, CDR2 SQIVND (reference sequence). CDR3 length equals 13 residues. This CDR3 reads CASSRQGEGGYTF. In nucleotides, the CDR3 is TGTGCCAGTAGCAGACAGGGGGAGGGTGGCTACACCTTC.

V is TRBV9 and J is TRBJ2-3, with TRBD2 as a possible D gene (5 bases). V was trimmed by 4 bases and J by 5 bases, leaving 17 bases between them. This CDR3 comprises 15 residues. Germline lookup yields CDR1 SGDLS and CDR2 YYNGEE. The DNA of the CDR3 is TGTGCCAGCAGCCCGCTGTCACGAAGCGGAGATACGCAGTATTTT. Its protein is CASSPLSRSGDTQYF.

CDR3 bases: TGTGCCAGCAGCCCTGAATCGGACAGGCCCAGAAACACCATATATTTT. This sequence encodes CASSPESDRPRNTIYF. The V and J genes are TRBV7-9 and TRBJ1-3, with 7 bases fitting TRBD1. V was pared by 5 bases and J by 5 bases, with 12 bases of the junction left unmatched. CDR1 SEHNR and CDR2 FQNEAQ come from the germline V gene (reference sequence). This CDR3 is 16 amino acids long.

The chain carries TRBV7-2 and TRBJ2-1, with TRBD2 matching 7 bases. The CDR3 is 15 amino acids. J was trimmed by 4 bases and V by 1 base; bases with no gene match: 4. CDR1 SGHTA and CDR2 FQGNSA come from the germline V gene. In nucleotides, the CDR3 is TGTGCCAGCAGCTTAGACGGGGGGATATACAATGAGCAGTTCTTC. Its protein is CASSLDGGIYNEQFF.

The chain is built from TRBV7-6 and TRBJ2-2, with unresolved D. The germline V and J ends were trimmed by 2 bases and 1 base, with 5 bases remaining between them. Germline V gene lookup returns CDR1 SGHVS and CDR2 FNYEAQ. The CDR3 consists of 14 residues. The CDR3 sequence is CASSLRRNTGELFF. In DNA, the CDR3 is TGTGCCAGCAGCTTACGGAGGAACACCGGGGAGCTGTTTTTT. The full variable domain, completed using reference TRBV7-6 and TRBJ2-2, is GAGVSQSPRYKVTKRGQDVALRCDPISGHVSLYWYRQALGQGPEFLTYFNYEAQQDKSGLPNDRFSAERPEGSISTLTIQRTEQRDSAMYRCASSLRRNTGELFFGEGSRLTVL.

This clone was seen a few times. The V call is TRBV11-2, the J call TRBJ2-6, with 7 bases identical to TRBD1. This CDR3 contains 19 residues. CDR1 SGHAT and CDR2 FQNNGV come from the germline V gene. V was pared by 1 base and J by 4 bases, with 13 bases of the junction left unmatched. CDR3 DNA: TGTGCCAGCAGCTTAGGGCTTTCACAGACAGGGTCAGGGGCCAACGTCCTGACTTTC. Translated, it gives CASSLGLSQTGSGANVLTF.